The 25 T cell receptor beta chains below all came from one sample that was sequenced in a study of PD-1 and CTLA-4 blockade in melanoma. Using immunoSEQ multiplex PCR, the repertoire was profiled, and TCRdb retains in-frame clones only, with some absent. The sample yields approximately 17,000 clones, roughly 73% seen once. The sample was CD8+ T cells from peripheral blood, taken before anti-PD-1 treatment. These receptors originate from a human donor with melanoma.

Only one count was recorded for this clone. This chain connects TRBV27 to TRBJ1-1, with D hard to call. Trimming took 2 bases from V and 4 from J, leaving 11 bases between them. Germline-derived CDR1 and CDR2 are MNHEY and SMNVEV (reference sequence). The CDR3 is 14 amino acids. CDR3 in DNA: TGTGCCAGCAGTTTAGAGGGATACGGCACTGAAGCTTTCTTT. Translating gives CASSLEGYGTEAFF.

This clone was picked up a small number of times. V gene TRBV9 combines with J gene TRBJ1-2; 11 bases align to TRBD1. This CDR3 has 14 residues. The V gene end was trimmed by 3 bases and the J gene end by 8 bases; junction bases not matched to a gene: 6. Germline CDR1 is SGDLS and CDR2 is YYNGEE. The CDR3 nucleotides read TGTGCCAGCAGCGGGACAGGGGGCGCGGAAGGCTACACCTTC. It codes for CASSGTGGAEGYTF.

The rearrangement joins TRBV5-4 to TRBJ2-5; D gene ambiguous. Germline loops: CDR1 SGHNT, CDR2 YYREEE (reference sequence). The V end was cut by 2 bases, the J end by 0 bases, with 8 bases between. The CDR3 loop spans 14 amino acids. The CDR3 spells CASSLGQYQETQYF. CDR3 DNA: TGTGCCAGCAGCTTAGGCCAGTACCAAGAGACCCAGTACTTC.

J is TRBJ2-7 and V is TRBV4-2; D not resolved. The CDR3 spans 14 residues. The germline CDR1 and CDR2 sequences are LGHNA and YNFKEQ. Trimming took off 1 base at V and 5 bases at J, with 12 bases between the two ends. CDR3 protein: CASSQGEGIDEQYF. CDR3 bases: TGTGCCAGCAGCCAAGGTGAAGGGATCGACGAGCAGTACTTC.

V and J are TRBV18 and TRBJ1-1; no clear D. V lost 4 bases and J lost 3, with 12 bases in between. Germline-derived CDR1 and CDR2 are KGHSH and LQKENI. The CDR3 runs 14 residues. This CDR3 reads CASSQGSSDTEAFF. The DNA of the CDR3 is TGTGCCAGCTCACAAGGGTCTTCGGACACTGAAGCTTTCTTT.

This chain connects TRBV27 to TRBJ2-1; D gene unclear. V gave up 5 bases and J gave up 2 bases, with 10 bases separating them. Germline V gene lookup returns CDR1 MNHEY and CDR2 SMNVEV (reference sequence). The length of the CDR3 is 14 residues. DNA of the CDR3: TGTGCCAGCAGTCTACGGACGGCCTACAATGAGCAGTTCTTC. Protein sequence: CASSLRTAYNEQFF.

The chain combines TRBV6-5 with TRBJ2-1, with a tentative D call TRBD1 (6 bases). V was clipped by 5 bases and J by 0 bases, with 11 bases between them. The germline V gene has CDR1 MNHEY and CDR2 SVGAGI. CDR3 length equals 15 residues. The chain's CDR3 is CASSNRDTSYNEQFF. The CDR3 nucleotides are TGTGCCAGCAGTAACCGGGACACCTCCTACAATGAGCAGTTCTTC.

The CDR3 bases are TGTGCCAGCAGCTTCGACAGCTACAATGAGCAGTTCTTC. Amino acid sequence: CASSFDSYNEQFF. The chain couples TRBV7-2 to TRBJ2-1; perhaps TRBD1 as D (5 bases). The CDR3 is made up of 13 amino acids. Trimming shortened V by 3 bases and J by 3 bases, and 6 bases separated the two germline ends. Looked up from germline, CDR1 is SGHTA and CDR2 is FQGNSA.

The chain links TRBV11-2 to TRBJ1-2; possibly TRBD1 for D (6 bases). The germline V gene encodes CDR1 SGHAT and CDR2 FQNNGV. Trimming removed 5 bases from V and 7 bases from J, with 17 bases in between. The CDR3 runs 14 residues. CDR3 in DNA: TGTGCCAGCAGCCTATTGGGGGGGGCAGCTGGCTACACCTTC. Its protein product is CASSLLGGAAGYTF.

The chain combines TRBV19 with TRBJ2-7; 8 bases map to TRBD2. The germline V gene has CDR1 LNHDA and CDR2 SQIVND (reference sequence). The CDR3 loop spans 14 amino acids. V lost 7 bases to trimming and J lost 0 bases; unmatched junction nucleotides: 5. CDR3 region: CASKLLAGSYEQYF. CDR3 coding DNA: TGTGCCAGTAAGCTGCTAGCGGGCTCCTACGAGCAGTACTTC. The variable domain in full, completed from reference TRBV19 and TRBJ2-7, reads DGGITQSPKYLFRKEGQNVTLSCEQNLNHDAMYWYRQDPGQGLRLIYYSQIVNDFQKGDIAEGYSVSREKKESFPLTVTSAQKNPTAFYLCASKLLAGSYEQYFGPGTRLTVT.

The chain joins TRBV5-6 to TRBJ2-1; D may be TRBD1 (5 bases). Germline values: CDR1 SGHDT, CDR2 YYEEEE. V was clipped by 4 bases and J by 8 bases, with 10 bases between them. The CDR3 totals 12 residues. CDR3 amino acids: CASSQDMDEQFF. The CDR3 coding sequence is TGTGCCAGCAGCCAGGACATGGATGAGCAGTTCTTC.

A few counts support this clone. The rearrangement joins TRBV4-2 to TRBJ1-6; the D gene is possibly TRBD1 (6 bases). Germline CDR1 and CDR2: LGHNA and YNFKEQ. CDR3 length: 16 amino acids. Trimming shortened V by 3 bases and J by 12 bases, and 21 bases separated the two germline ends. The DNA for the CDR3 is TGTGCCAGCAGCCAGGACCCGGACAGCCTGTATGGACCCCTCCACTTT. Translation: CASSQDPDSLYGPLHF.

The chain couples TRBV6-5 to TRBJ2-2, with TRBD1 matching 10 bases. V lost 0 bases and J lost 6; bases outside the gene matches: 4. CDR1 MNHEY and CDR2 SVGAGI come from the germline V gene. The CDR3 loop spans 16 amino acids. The CDR3 DNA reads as TGTGCCAGCAGTTACTCTGGGACAGGGGACGCCGGGGAGCTGTTTTTT. Its translation is CASSYSGTGDAGELFF.

The J gene is TRBJ1-2, the V gene TRBV19; D uncertain. Germline values: CDR1 LNHDA, CDR2 SQIVND (reference sequence). V lost 3 bases, J lost 4 bases, and 12 bases lay in between. The CDR3 runs to 14 residues. CDR3 in amino acids: CASSITGVGYGYTF. CDR3 sequence (DNA): TGTGCCAGTAGTATTACCGGGGTAGGCTATGGCTACACCTTC.

The rearrangement uses TRBV5-8 and TRBJ2-7, with D perhaps matching TRBD1 (7 bases). Trimming pared 3 bases from V and 2 bases from J, leaving 18 bases between. Germline-derived CDR1 and CDR2 are SGHTS and YDEGEE. There are 16 residues in the CDR3. In nucleotides, the CDR3 is TGTGCCAGCAGCTCCCCCGGGCTCAGGGGGGCCTACGAGCAGTACTTC. As protein: CASSSPGLRGAYEQYF.

The chain carries TRBV27 and TRBJ1-5; the D is unclear. This CDR3 is 12 amino acids long. Trimming left V 2 bases short and J 4 bases short, with 3 bases between. Germline values: CDR1 MNHEY, CDR2 SMNVEV (reference sequence). The CDR3 protein is CASSLTNQPQHF. The CDR3 nucleotides read TGTGCCAGCAGTTTAACGAATCAGCCCCAGCATTTT.

This CDR3 reads CASSLLSGGAFGNEQFF. In nucleotides, the CDR3 is TGTGCCAGCAGCTTACTCTCCGGGGGGGCCTTCGGCAATGAGCAGTTCTTC. This chain joins TRBV7-6 and TRBJ2-1; TRBD2 matches at 8 bases. This CDR3 region has 17 residues. Germline V gives CDR1 SGHVS, CDR2 FNYEAQ. Trimming removed 2 bases from V and 6 bases from J; junction bases left unmatched: 12. Using reference TRBV7-6 and TRBJ2-1 for the parts outside the CDR3, the full variable domain is GAGVSQSPRYKVTKRGQDVALRCDPISGHVSLYWYRQALGQGPEFLTYFNYEAQQDKSGLPNDRFSAERPEGSISTLTIQRTEQRDSAMYRCASSLLSGGAFGNEQFFGPGTRLTVL.

The CDR3, as DNA: TGTGCCAGCAGTTACCGGGGTAGCGGGGGGTCTCGCAATGAGCAGTTCTTC. It codes for CASSYRGSGGSRNEQFF. This rearrangement joins TRBV6-8 to TRBJ2-1, with 10 bases identical to TRBD2. Germline V gene data show CDR1 as MNHGY and CDR2 as SAAAGT. The CDR3 totals 17 residues. Unmatched junction bases numbered 10, after V lost 2 bases and J lost 6 bases.

J is TRBJ2-1 and V is TRBV21-1; the D call TRBD2 from the table was never checked on the DNA. TRBV21-1 is tagged as a pseudogene. The CDR3 has 21 residues. The CDR3, as DNA: TGTGCCAGCAGCAAAGGCCCCGGGGCTAGCGGGGCCCCCGGACCCTACAATGAGCAGTTCTTC. Its protein product is CASSKGPGASGAPGPYNEQFF.

In its sample, this clone ranks as medium-sized (0.01 to 0.1%). The junction and the germline gene differ at one end; a read error may be behind it. The chain employs TRBV19 and TRBJ1-3, with D uncertain. Germline loops: CDR1 LNHDA, CDR2 SQIVND (reference sequence). CDR3 length: 15 residues. DNA for the CDR3: TGTGCCAGTAGTATTCTGTCCGGGAATGGAGACACCATATATTTT. It codes for CASSILSGNGDTIYF.

This chain links TRBV15 with TRBJ1-1; 11 bases match TRBD1. The CDR3 sequence is 16 residues long. The ends lost 1 base at V and 5 bases at J; junction bases unmatched: 6. Germline V gene sequence: CDR1 LNHNV, CDR2 YYDKDF (reference sequence). CDR3 coding DNA: TGTGCCACCAGCAGAGTTGGACAGGGGGCTTGGACTGAAGCTTTCTTT. Its translation: CATSRVGQGAWTEAFF.

The chain employs TRBV7-9 and TRBJ1-1, with D possibly being TRBD1 (6 bases). Trimming cost V 5 bases and J 1 base, with 23 bases left between them. Germline V gene sequence: CDR1 SEHNR, CDR2 FQNEAQ (reference sequence). This CDR3 spans 18 amino acids. The CDR3 sequence: CASSTSRGGYTENTEAFF. DNA for the CDR3: TGTGCCAGCAGCACCTCCAGGGGTGGCTATACAGAGAACACTGAAGCTTTCTTT.

The chain is built from TRBV27 and TRBJ1-1; D is unclear. V lost 3 bases, J lost 7 bases, and 18 bases lay in between. Per germline, CDR1 MNHEY and CDR2 SMNVEV (reference sequence). This CDR3 spans 15 amino acids. The CDR3 region is CASSFDPTPTREAFF. The DNA for the CDR3 is TGTGCCAGCAGTTTCGATCCGACCCCTACACGTGAAGCTTTCTTT.

This chain connects TRBV29-1 to TRBJ2-3; D tentatively reads TRBD1 or TRBD2 (6 bases each). The CDR3 is 13 residues long. Trimming removed 3 bases at V and 10 bases at J, with 17 bases between. Germline values: CDR1 SQVTM, CDR2 ANQGSEA. DNA for the CDR3: TGCAGCGTTGATACGGGGGCTGACGAAGCGCAGTATTTT. This codes for CSVDTGADEAQYF.

V gene TRBV12-3 or TRBV12-4 combines with J gene TRBJ1-6; D is perhaps TRBD1 (6 bases). The CDR3 is made up of 13 amino acids. Trimming removed 3 bases from V and 11 bases from J, with 11 bases in between. CDR3 in amino acids: CASSFGGRAPLHF. CDR3 nucleotides: TGTGCCAGCAGTTTTGGGGGGCGCGCACCCCTCCACTTT.